The 4 T cell receptor beta chains below come from one sample, sequenced in a study of post-analysis software for immune sequencing data. General study results and limits: Five TRBV segments were more frequent in patients than controls; TRBV5-6, TRBV5-1 and TRBV20-1 belonged to this group.

Presence of unique molecular identifiers characterized the TCR beta cDNA libraries. MiXCR, run by TCRdb on the PCR reads, gives a single entry per CDR3 protein. The repertoire includes hundreds of thousands of distinct CDR3 sequences, 55% to 60% of them detected once, and around 10% sits in the top ten. Their antigens are not known. The sample comprised blood. Receptors originate from a girl aged 2-10 years with multiple sclerosis.

V gene TRBV21-1 combines with J gene TRBJ2-1; whether TRBD1, the table's D call, matches the DNA was not checked. TRBV21-1 is classified as a pseudogene. The CDR3 is made up of 22 amino acids. The CDR3 loop reads CASSKETILGTGSSSSYNEQFF. CDR3 bases: TGTGCCAGCAGCAAAGAGACAATATTAGGGACAGGATCCTCGAGCTCCTACAATGAGCAGTTCTTC.

This rearrangement joins TRBV6-1 to TRBJ1-4; the D is unclear. Trimming cost V 7 bases and J 0 bases, with 15 bases left between them. CDR1 is MNHNS, CDR2 SASEGT, per germline. This CDR3 comprises 16 residues. For the CDR3, the DNA is TGTGCCAGCAAGGCACGACTGCTTGCAACTAATGAAAAACTGTTTTTT. It codes for CASKARLLATNEKLFF.

This clonotype has only a few counts. V is TRBV6-5 and J is TRBJ2-7; maybe TRBD2 (6 bases). The V and J ends lost 3 bases and 2 bases respectively, with 14 bases between them. The germline gives CDR1 MNHEY, CDR2 SVGAGI. The CDR3 is 15 residues long. DNA of the CDR3: TGTGCCAGCAGTTATGCGGGGACGGGCGCCTACGAGCAGTACTTC. Translating gives CASSYAGTGAYEQYF.

V is TRBV6-4 and J is TRBJ2-1, with D possibly TRBD1 on 5 matching bases. The CDR3 covers 16 residues. Trimming left V 2 bases short and J 0 bases short, with 11 bases between. CDR1 MRHNA and CDR2 SNTAGT come from the germline V gene. DNA of the CDR3: TGTGCCAGCAGTGACAGGGGTTCTAGCTCCTACAATGAGCAGTTCTTC. The encoded protein is CASSDRGSSSYNEQFF.